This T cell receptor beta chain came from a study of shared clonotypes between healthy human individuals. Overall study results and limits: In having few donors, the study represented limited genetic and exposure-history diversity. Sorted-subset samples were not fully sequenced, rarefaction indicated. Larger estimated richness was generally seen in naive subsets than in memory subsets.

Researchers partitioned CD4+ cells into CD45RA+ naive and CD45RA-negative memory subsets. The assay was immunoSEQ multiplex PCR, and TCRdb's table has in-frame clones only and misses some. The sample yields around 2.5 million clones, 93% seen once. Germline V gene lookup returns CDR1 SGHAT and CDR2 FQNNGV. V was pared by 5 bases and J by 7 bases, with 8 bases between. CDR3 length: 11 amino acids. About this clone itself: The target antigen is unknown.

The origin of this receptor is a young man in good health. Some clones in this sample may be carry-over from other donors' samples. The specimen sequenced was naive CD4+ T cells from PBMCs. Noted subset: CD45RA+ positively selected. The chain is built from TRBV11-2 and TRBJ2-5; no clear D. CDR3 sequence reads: CASSPKRTQYF. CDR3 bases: TGTGCCAGCAGCCCTAAACGGACCCAGTACTTC.